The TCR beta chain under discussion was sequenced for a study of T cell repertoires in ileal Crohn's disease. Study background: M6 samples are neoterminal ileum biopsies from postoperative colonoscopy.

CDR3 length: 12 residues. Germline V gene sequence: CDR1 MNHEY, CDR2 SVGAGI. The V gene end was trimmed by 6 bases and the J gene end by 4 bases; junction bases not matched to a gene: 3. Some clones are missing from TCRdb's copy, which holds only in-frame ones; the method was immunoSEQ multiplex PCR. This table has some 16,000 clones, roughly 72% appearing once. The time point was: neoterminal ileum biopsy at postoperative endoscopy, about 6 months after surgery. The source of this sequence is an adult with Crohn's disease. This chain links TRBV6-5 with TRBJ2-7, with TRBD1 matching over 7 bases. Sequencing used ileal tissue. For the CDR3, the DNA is TGTGCCAGCAGGGCAGGGGGTTACGAGCAGTACTTC. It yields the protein CASRAGGYEQYF.